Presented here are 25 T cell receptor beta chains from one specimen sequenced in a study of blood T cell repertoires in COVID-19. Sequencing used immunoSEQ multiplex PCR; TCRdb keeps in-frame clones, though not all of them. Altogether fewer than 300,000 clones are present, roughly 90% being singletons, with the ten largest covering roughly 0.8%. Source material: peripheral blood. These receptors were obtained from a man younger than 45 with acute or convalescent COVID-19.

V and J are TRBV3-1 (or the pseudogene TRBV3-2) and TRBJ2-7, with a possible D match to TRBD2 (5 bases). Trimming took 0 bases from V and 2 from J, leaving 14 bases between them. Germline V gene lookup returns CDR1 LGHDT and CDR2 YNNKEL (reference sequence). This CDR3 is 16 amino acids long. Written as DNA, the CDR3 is TGTGCCAGCAGCCAAGACCTGGGCACGGGGACCTACGAGCAGTACTTC. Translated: CASSQDLGTGTYEQYF.

In DNA form, the CDR3 reads TGTGCCAGCAGCTCAACAGGGGGGAGTAATGAAAAACTGTTTTTT. Translated, it gives CASSSTGGSNEKLFF. The rearrangement links TRBV11-2 to TRBJ1-4, with TRBD1 matching over 8 bases. CDR3 length: 15 residues. V lost 4 bases and J lost 4; bases outside the gene matches: 5. The germline V gene encodes CDR1 SGHAT and CDR2 FQNNGV.

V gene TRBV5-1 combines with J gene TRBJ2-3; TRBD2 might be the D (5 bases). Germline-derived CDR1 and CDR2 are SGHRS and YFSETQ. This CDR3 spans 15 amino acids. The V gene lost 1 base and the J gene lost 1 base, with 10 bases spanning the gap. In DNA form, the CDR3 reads TGCGCCAGCAGCTTGTTACGGGGTGGCACAGATACGCAGTATTTT. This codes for CASSLLRGGTDTQYF.

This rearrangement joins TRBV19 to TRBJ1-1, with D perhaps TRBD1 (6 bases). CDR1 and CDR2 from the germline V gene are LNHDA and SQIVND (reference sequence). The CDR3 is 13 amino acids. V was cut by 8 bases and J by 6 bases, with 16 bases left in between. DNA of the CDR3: TGTGCCAGTGATAACAGGGTAAGGGCTGAAGCTTTCTTT. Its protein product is CASDNRVRAEAFF.

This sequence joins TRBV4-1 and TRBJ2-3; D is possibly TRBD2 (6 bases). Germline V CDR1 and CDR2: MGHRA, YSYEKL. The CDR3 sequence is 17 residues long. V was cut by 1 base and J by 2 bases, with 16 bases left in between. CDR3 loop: CASSQVGRERDTDTQYF. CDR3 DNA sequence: TGCGCCAGCAGCCAAGTGGGACGGGAGAGAGACACAGATACGCAGTATTTT.

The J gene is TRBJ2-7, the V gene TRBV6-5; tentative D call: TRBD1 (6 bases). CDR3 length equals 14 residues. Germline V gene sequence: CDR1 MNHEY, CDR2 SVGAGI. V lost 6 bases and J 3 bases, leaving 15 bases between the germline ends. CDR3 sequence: CASSRRDRLYEQYF. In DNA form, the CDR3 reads TGTGCCAGCAGCCGGAGAGACAGGCTCTACGAGCAGTACTTC.

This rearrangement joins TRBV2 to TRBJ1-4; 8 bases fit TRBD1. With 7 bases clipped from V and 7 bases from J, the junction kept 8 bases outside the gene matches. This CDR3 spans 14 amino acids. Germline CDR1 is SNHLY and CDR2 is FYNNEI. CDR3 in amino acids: CASIEQGGSEKLFF. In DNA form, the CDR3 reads TGTGCCAGCATCGAACAGGGGGGGAGTGAAAAACTGTTTTTT.

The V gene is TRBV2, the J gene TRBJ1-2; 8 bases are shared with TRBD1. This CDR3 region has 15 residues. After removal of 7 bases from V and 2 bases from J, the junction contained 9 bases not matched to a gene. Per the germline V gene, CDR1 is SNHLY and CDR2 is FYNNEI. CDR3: CASTRNRGGNYGYTF. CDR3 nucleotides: TGTGCCAGCACCCGTAACAGGGGGGGGAACTATGGCTACACCTTC. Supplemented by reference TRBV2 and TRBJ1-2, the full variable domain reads EPEVTQTPSHQVTQMGQEVILRCVPISNHLYFYWYRQILGQKVEFLVSFYNNEISEKSEIFDDQFSVERPDGSNFTLKIRSTKLEDSAMYFCASTRNRGGNYGYTFGSGTRLTVV.

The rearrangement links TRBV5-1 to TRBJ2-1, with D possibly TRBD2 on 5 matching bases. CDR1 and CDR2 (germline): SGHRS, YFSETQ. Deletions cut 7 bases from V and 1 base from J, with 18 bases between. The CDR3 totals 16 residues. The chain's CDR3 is CASVRGGQSSYNEQFF. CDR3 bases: TGCGCCAGCGTCCGGGGTGGTCAGAGTTCCTACAATGAGCAGTTCTTC.

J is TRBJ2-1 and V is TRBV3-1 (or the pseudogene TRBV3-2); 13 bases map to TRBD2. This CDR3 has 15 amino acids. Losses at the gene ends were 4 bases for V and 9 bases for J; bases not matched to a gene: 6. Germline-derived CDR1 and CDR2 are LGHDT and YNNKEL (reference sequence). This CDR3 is CASSLGLAGASEQFF. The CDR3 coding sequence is TGTGCCAGCAGCCTCGGACTAGCGGGAGCTAGTGAGCAGTTCTTC.

The CDR3 DNA reads as TGTGCCAGCAGTCCAGGGGACAGGGGGAGAAATTCACCCCTCCACTTT. It encodes CASSPGDRGRNSPLHF. The gene calls are TRBV28 and TRBJ1-6; 11 bases fit TRBD1. The V gene's germline CDR1 is MDHEN and CDR2 SYDVKM. With V trimmed by 5 bases and J by 7 bases, 7 bases remained unmatched. This CDR3 comprises 16 residues.

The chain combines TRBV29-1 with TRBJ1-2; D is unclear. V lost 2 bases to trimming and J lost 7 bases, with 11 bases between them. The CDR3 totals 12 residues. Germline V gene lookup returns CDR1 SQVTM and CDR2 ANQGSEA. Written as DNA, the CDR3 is TGCAGCGTTGAATCTCCGACGGGTGGCTACACCTTC. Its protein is CSVESPTGGYTF. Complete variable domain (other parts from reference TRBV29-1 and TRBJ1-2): SAVISQKPSRDICQRGTSLTIQCQVDSQVTMMFWYRQQPGQSLTLIATANQGSEATYESGFVIDKFPISRPNLTFSTLTVSNMSPEDSSIYLCSVESPTGGYTFGSGTRLTVV.

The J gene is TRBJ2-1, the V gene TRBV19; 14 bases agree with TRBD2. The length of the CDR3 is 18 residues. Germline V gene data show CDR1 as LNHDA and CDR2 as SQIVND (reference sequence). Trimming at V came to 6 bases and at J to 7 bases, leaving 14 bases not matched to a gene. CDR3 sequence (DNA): TGTGCCAGTAGCTACACACGCCCCGGGACTAGCGGGAGTAATGAGCAGTTCTTC. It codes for CASSYTRPGTSGSNEQFF.

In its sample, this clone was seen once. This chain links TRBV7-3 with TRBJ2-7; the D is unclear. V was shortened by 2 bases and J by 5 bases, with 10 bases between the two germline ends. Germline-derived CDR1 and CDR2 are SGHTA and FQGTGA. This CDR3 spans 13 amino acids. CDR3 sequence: CASSLALGDEQYF. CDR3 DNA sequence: TGTGCCAGCAGCTTAGCCCTCGGAGACGAGCAGTACTTC.

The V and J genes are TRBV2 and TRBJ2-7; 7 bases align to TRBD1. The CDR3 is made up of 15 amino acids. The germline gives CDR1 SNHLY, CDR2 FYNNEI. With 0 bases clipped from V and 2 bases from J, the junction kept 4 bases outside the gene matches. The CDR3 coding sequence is TGTGCCAGCAGTGAAGCGTCGGGACAGACCTACGAGCAGTACTTC. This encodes CASSEASGQTYEQYF.

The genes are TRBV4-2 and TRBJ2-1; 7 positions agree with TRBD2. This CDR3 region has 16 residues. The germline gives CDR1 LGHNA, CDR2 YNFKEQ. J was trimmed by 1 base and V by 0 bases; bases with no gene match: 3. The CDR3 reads CASSQEDGRSYNEQFF. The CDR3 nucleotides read TGTGCCAGCAGCCAAGAGGACGGGAGGTCCTACAATGAGCAGTTCTTC.

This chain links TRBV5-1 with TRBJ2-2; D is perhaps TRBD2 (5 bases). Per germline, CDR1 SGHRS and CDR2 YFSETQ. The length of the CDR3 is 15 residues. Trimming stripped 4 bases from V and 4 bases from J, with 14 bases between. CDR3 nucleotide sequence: TGCGCCAGCAGCCTATTGCTAGCCGGCACCGGGGAGCTGTTTTTT. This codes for CASSLLLAGTGELFF.

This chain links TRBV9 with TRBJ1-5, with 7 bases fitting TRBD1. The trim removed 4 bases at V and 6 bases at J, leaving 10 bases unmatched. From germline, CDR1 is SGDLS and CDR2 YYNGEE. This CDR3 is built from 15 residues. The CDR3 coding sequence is TGTGCCAGCAGCCCCCAGACAGGGCCGGGTCAGCCCCAGCATTTT. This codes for CASSPQTGPGQPQHF.

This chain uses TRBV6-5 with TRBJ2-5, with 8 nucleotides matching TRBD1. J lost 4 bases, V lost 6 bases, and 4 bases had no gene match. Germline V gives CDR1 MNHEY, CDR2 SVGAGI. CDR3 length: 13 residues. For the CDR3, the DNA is TGTGCCAGCAGGCAGGGGGCGGGAGAGACCCAGTACTTC. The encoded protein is CASRQGAGETQYF.

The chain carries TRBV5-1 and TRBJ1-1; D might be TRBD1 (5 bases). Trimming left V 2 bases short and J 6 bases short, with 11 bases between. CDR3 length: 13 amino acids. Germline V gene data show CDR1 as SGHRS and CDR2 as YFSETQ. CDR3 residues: CASSLRGAPEAFF. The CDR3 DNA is TGCGCCAGCAGCTTAAGGGGTGCCCCTGAAGCTTTCTTT.

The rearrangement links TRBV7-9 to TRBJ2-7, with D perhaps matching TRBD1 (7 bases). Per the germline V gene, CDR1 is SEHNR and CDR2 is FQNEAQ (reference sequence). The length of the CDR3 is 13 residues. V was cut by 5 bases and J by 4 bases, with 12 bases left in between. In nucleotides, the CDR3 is TGTGCCAGCAGCGCGGGACAGAATTACGAGCAGTACTTC. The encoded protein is CASSAGQNYEQYF.

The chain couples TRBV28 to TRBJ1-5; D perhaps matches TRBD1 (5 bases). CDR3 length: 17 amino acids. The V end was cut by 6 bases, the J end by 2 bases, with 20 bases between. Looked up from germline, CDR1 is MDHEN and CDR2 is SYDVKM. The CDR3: CASRRIPRVDGNQPQHF. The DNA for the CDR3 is TGTGCCAGCAGACGAATACCCAGGGTTGACGGCAATCAGCCCCAGCATTTT.

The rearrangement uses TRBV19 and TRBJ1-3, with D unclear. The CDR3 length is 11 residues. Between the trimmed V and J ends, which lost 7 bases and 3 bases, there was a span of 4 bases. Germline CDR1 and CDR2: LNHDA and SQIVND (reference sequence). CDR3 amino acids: CASISGNTIYF. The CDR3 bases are TGTGCCAGTATTAGTGGAAACACCATATATTTT. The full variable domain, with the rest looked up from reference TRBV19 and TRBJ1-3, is DGGITQSPKYLFRKEGQNVTLSCEQNLNHDAMYWYRQDPGQGLRLIYYSQIVNDFQKGDIAEGYSVSREKKESFPLTVTSAQKNPTAFYLCASISGNTIYFGEGSWLTVV.

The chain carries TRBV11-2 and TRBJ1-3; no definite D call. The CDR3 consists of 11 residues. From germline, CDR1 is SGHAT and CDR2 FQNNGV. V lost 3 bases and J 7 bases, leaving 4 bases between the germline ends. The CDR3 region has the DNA TGTGCCAGCAGCTTCATGAACACCATATATTTT. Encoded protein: CASSFMNTIYF.

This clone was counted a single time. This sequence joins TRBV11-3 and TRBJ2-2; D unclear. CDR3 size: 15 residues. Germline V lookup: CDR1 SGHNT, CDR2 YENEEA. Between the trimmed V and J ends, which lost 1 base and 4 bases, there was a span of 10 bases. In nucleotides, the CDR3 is TGTGCCAGCAGCTTAGGGTGGGCGTCCACCGGGGAGCTGTTTTTT. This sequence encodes CASSLGWASTGELFF.